The clone carrying this TCR beta chain occurred a few times. This CDR3 region has 12 residues. Profiling relied on immunoSEQ multiplex PCR, and the TCRdb table lists in-frame clones only, not all of them. The table records over 150,000 clones, roughly 84% of them present only once. This sample was taken from a study of blood T cell repertoires in COVID-19. The TCR originated in a woman aged 40-49 years with COVID-19, enrolled during active disease. The material sequenced was peripheral blood. The chain uses TRBV21-1 and TRBJ1-1; TRBD1 is taken as the D call from the table, unchecked against the DNA. TRBV21-1 is assigned pseudogene status. The CDR3 sequence: CASSKGKPRGCF. Here the CDR3 DNA reads TGTGCCAGCAGCAAGGGGAAACCCAGGGGTTGCTTT.